The T cell receptor beta chain described here comes from a study of blood T cell repertoires in COVID-19. Study-wide background: Sources were T cells, B-cell-depleted T cells, or PBMCs; the material itself was cDNA or gDNA.

Germline V gene sequence: CDR1 SQVTM, CDR2 ANQGSEA. V trimming: 4 bases; J trimming: 4 bases; junction bases outside the gene matches: 2. This CDR3 is 13 amino acids long. Participant-given clinical history determined each cohort assignment. TCRdb's table, derived via immunoSEQ multiplex PCR, lists solely in-frame clones and lacks some. The table lists around 140,000 clones, around 80% of them singletons, with more than 5% in the top ten. Sequences were obtained from PBMCs or T cells enriched from blood (not recorded which). The receptor comes from a woman aged 50 to 60 who had recovered from COVID-19. The chain has TRBV29-1 and TRBJ2-1, with TRBD2 matching 9 bases. CDR3 sequence (DNA): TGCAGCGTTGCTAGCGGGGTATACAATGAGCAGTTCTTC. Its protein product is CSVASGVYNEQFF.